Following are 5 T cell receptor beta chains from one sample sequenced in a study of graft-versus-host responses after intestinal transplantation. Which antigens these TCRs recognize remains unknown. Generated by immunoSEQ multiplex PCR, the TCRdb table keeps only in-frame clones and is missing some. The top ten hold 0.15% to 0.2% of the sample, which has about 90,000 clones, around 93% seen once. Source: unstimulated CD4+ T cells sorted from spleen or lymph node cells, taken before transplant. These receptors all stem from a human donor who was the organ donor for an intestinal transplant.

The J gene is TRBJ2-3, the V gene TRBV9; weak D call: TRBD1 (6 bases). Trimming cost V 3 bases and J 3 bases, with 8 bases left between them. Germline loops: CDR1 SGDLS, CDR2 YYNGEE. This CDR3 contains 13 residues. CDR3 bases: TGTGCCAGCAGCGACAGGGTAACAGATACGCAGTATTTT. It codes for CASSDRVTDTQYF.

The CDR3 region has the DNA TGTGCCAGCAGTTTACAGGGAGTCACACCCCTCCACTTT. Its translation is CASSLQGVTPLHF. The chain is built from TRBV28 and TRBJ1-6; possible D gene TRBD1, 5 bases. V lost 2 bases and J lost 11, with 10 bases in between. The CDR3 spans 13 residues. From germline, CDR1 is MDHEN and CDR2 SYDVKM.

This clone was detected only a few times. The chain carries TRBV6-1 and TRBJ2-2, with TRBD1 identical over 7 bases. The CDR3 is made up of 13 amino acids. CDR1 is MNHNS and CDR2 is SASEGT in the germline V gene. The ends lost 6 bases at V and 6 bases at J; junction bases unmatched: 4. CDR3 residues: CASRGQLSGELFF. The CDR3, as DNA: TGTGCCAGCAGGGGACAGTTGTCCGGGGAGCTGTTTTTT.

The chain combines TRBV14 with TRBJ1-1, with D perhaps TRBD1 (5 bases). CDR3 length: 14 amino acids. CDR1 and CDR2 from the germline V gene are SGHDN and FVKESK. V lost 2 bases, J lost 4 bases, and 11 bases lay in between. The CDR3 reads CASSQFTGGTEAFF. For the CDR3, the DNA is TGTGCCAGCAGCCAATTCACGGGGGGCACTGAAGCTTTCTTT.

This clone was counted a single time. The genes are TRBV7-3 and TRBJ2-1; 10 bases map to TRBD1. CDR1 and CDR2 from the germline V gene are SGHTA and FQGTGA. Trimming at V came to 5 bases and at J to 3 bases, leaving 4 bases not matched to a gene. The CDR3 spans 15 residues. CDR3: CASSPGQGSYNEQFF. Here the CDR3 DNA reads TGTGCCAGCAGCCCGGGACAGGGGAGCTACAATGAGCAGTTCTTC.